Following are 5 T cell receptor beta chains from one sample sequenced in a study of T cells in localized non-small cell lung cancer. Sequenced by immunoSEQ multiplex PCR; TCRdb stores in-frame clones only, minus some. Of about 20,000 clones in the sample, around 89% are singletons; the top ten hold almost 8.5%. Sample: peripheral blood, taken before any cancer treatment. These receptors were obtained from a man aged 40 to 70 with stage I lung adenocarcinoma.

V usage is TRBV5-5 and J usage is TRBJ2-2; 7 bases line up with TRBD1. The trim removed 1 base at V and 7 bases at J, leaving 4 bases unmatched. The CDR3 spans 14 residues. Germline V gene sequence: CDR1 SGHKS, CDR2 YYEKEE (reference sequence). The CDR3 loop reads CASSLRGLGGELFF. Written as DNA, the CDR3 is TGTGCCAGCAGCTTGAGGGGGCTTGGCGGGGAGCTGTTTTTT.

The chain has TRBV2 and TRBJ2-1; the match to TRBD1 covers 7 bases. The CDR3 is made up of 15 amino acids. The V segment lost 9 bases and the J segment 8 bases; nucleotides outside the gene matches: 16. Germline assignment: CDR1 SNHLY and CDR2 FYNNEI. The CDR3 here is CASSTGPPLGDEQFF. Here the CDR3 DNA reads TGTGCCAGTTCGACAGGGCCCCCACTAGGCGATGAGCAGTTCTTC.

The J gene is TRBJ1-5, the V gene TRBV6-6; D gene unclear. Germline V gene data show CDR1 as MNHNY and CDR2 as SVGAGI (reference sequence). This CDR3 spans 16 amino acids. Trimming pared 4 bases from V and 3 bases from J, leaving 16 bases between. The CDR3, as DNA: TGTGCCAGCAGTTCCTATTTAAGAAGTGACAATCAGCCCCAGCATTTT. Protein: CASSSYLRSDNQPQHF.

The J gene is TRBJ1-4, the V gene TRBV11-2, with unresolved D. This CDR3 is built from 15 residues. V dropped 5 bases and J dropped 3 bases, with 13 bases sitting between them. Germline V gene data show CDR1 as SGHAT and CDR2 as FQNNGV. The CDR3 here is CASSRYRAPNEKLFF. CDR3 nucleotide sequence: TGTGCCAGCAGCCGTTACCGGGCCCCTAATGAAAAACTGTTTTTT.

J is TRBJ2-7 and V is TRBV18, with TRBD1 as a possible D gene (5 bases). V lost 6 bases, J lost 6 bases, and 21 bases lay in between. Germline V gene data show CDR1 as KGHSH and CDR2 as LQKENI. This CDR3 is 15 amino acids long. CDR3 amino acids: CASSLDKAILGEQYF. The DNA of the CDR3 is TGTGCCAGCTCGCTGGACAAGGCGATCCTTGGCGAGCAGTACTTC.